What follows describes a single T cell receptor beta chain. What this receptor recognizes is not known. Library preparation was by 5' RACE. For each TCR library, approximately 3.5 ug of total RNA was used. For each sample, cDNA synthesis was carried out in eight separate reactions using SMARTScribe reverse transcriptase. During cDNA synthesis, unique molecular identifiers containing a 6-nucleotide sample barcode were introduced by template switching. TCRalpha and TCRbeta cDNA was amplified by two nested PCRs of approximately 17 and 9 cycles, with bead purification after each PCR. Before amplification, cDNA was treated with uracil DNA-glycosylase and purified using the QIAquick PCR purification kit. The second PCR added Illumina TruSeq-compatible adapters along with sample-specific barcodes. TapeStation and Qubit were used to check library quality and concentration, and roughly 5 ng of each library went into the pool. Sequencing of the pooled libraries was done on an Illumina HiSeq2500 single-index Rapid Run using custom sequencing primers and 2 x 100 bp reads. Per the source publication's procedure: UMI-based consensus assembly with MiGEC version 1.2.6 was used to correct PCR and sequencing errors. MiXCR version 2.1.1 handled V(D)J alignment, clonotype assembly and CDR3 extraction. To normalise gene usage, clonotype sharing and MAIT/NKT TCR abundance, the top 1000, 10 000 and 20 000 clonotypes in each sample were analysed. After downsampling to 27 000 UMIs, diversity was calculated as the inverse Simpson index using the vegan R package. Paired Mann-Whitney U tests were applied to discordant twin pairs, with Benjamini-Hochberg correction for multiple testing. After TCRdb reprocessed the reads, each CDR3 protein sequence was kept as one row, without DNA. The V and J calls shown here were made by TCRdb, not taken from the authors' results. The record for this sample contains about 380,000 distinct CDR3 sequences. In total, the top ten clones hold 2.5% to 3% of the sample.

The sample is drawn from a study of monozygotic twins with inflammatory bowel disease (dated by TCRdb to between 2017 and 2020). A note on the overall study: In total, around 28 monozygotic twin pairs made up the full study: 19 Danish pairs, all IBD-discordant, plus nine German pairs, of which four were IBD-concordant and five were IBD-discordant. The search for disease-associated traits relied mainly on comparing, within discordant pairs, IBD patients with their genetically identical healthy co-twins. Each individual had, on average, about 151 000 unique TCRalpha sequences and 181 000 unique TCRbeta sequences available for analysis.

From each donor, an approximately 2.3 ml peripheral blood sample was drawn into PAXgene tubes and stored at -80 degrees C. Total RNA was isolated from whole blood with the PAXgene blood miRNA kit on an automated QIAcube, without T cell sorting. Peripheral blood from monozygotic twin pairs concordant or discordant for inflammatory bowel disease was subjected to deep TCRalpha and TCRbeta repertoire profiling with unique molecular barcoding. Smoking habits were recorded for all twin pairs, with individuals classified as current, former or never smokers. Study-level results and caveats: A decrease in TCRbeta repertoire diversity, as measured by inverse Simpson index, was observed in IBD patients compared with their healthy co-twins. Because patients received different immunosuppressive treatments, the repertoires may have picked up extra background noise and variability between individuals. No single strong signal or clonotype linked to IBD turned up in the results, so the idea that one exists was not supported. Different T cell subtypes could not be distinguished in the analysis. Fewer clonotypes were shared with other individuals by IBD patients than by healthy twins, most markedly in patients showing signs of disease activity. Repertoire similarity did not differ between concordant and discordant twins, which could be due to limited statistical power.

The CDR3, cysteine through phenylalanine, is 16 amino acids long. No DNA was logged. The CDR1 and CDR2 encoded by the germline V gene (reference sequence) are LGHDT and YNNKEL. The receptor's source is a human donor with ulcerative colitis or Crohn's disease, or a healthy co-twin of an affected twin (not recorded which). Here the chain combines TRBV3-1 and TRBJ1-3; the TCRdb call, TRBD1, lacks DNA for checking. Sequencing was done on a sample of blood. The CDR3 region reads CASSLYRFGGGNTIYF.